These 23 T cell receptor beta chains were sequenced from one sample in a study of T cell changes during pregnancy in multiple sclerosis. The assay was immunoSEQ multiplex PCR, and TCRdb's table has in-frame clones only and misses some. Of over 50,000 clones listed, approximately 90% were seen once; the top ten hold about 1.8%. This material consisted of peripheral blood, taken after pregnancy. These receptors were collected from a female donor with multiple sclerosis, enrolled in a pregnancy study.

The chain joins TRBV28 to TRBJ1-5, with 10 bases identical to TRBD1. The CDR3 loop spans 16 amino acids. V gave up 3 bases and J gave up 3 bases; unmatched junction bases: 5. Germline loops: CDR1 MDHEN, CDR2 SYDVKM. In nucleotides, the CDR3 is TGTGCCAGCAGTTTCTCGGGGACAGGGGTCAATCAGCCCCAGCATTTT. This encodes CASSFSGTGVNQPQHF.

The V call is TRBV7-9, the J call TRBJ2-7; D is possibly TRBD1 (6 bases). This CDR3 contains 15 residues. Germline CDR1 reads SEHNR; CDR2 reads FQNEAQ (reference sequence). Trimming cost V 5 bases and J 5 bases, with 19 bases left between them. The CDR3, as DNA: TGTGCCAGCAGCCGACAACAGGGTGTGAACCACGAGCAGTACTTC. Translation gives CASSRQQGVNHEQYF.

Written as DNA, the CDR3 is TGCGCCAGCAGCCGGGGTCCCCCAGTTGGCTCCTACAATGAGCAGTTCTTC. Translating it yields CASSRGPPVGSYNEQFF. The chain combines TRBV5-1 with TRBJ2-1; perhaps TRBD2 as D (5 bases). The CDR3 spans 17 residues. V lost 4 bases and J lost 0, with 17 bases in between. CDR1 SGHRS and CDR2 YFSETQ come from the germline V gene. The full variable domain, completed using reference TRBV5-1 and TRBJ2-1, is KAGVTQTPRYLIKTRGQQVTLSCSPISGHRSVSWYQQTPGQGLQFLFEYFSETQRNKGNFPGRFSGRQFSNSRSEMNVSTLELGDSALYLCASSRGPPVGSYNEQFFGPGTRLTVL.

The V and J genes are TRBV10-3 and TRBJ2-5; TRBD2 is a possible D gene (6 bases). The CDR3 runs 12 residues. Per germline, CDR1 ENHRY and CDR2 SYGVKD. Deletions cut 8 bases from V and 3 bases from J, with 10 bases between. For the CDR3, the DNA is TGTGCCATCGGGGGGACGGAAGAGACCCAGTACTTC. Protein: CAIGGTEETQYF.

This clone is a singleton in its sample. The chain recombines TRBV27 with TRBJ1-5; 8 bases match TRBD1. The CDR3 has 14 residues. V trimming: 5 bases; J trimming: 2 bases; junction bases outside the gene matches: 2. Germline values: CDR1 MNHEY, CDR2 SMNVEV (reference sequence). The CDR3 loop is CASSGTGGNQPQHF. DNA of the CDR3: TGTGCCAGCAGTGGGACAGGAGGCAATCAGCCCCAGCATTTT.

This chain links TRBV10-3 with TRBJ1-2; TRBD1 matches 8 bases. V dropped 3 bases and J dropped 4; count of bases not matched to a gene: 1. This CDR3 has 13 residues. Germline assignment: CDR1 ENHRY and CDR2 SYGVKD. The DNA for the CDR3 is TGTGCCATCAGTGACGGACAGGGCTATGGCTACACCTTC. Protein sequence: CAISDGQGYGYTF.

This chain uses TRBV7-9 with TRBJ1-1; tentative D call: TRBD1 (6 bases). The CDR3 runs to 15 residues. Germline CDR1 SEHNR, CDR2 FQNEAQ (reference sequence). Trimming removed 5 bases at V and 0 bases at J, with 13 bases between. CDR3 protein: CASSLARTVNTEAFF. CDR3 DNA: TGTGCCAGCAGCCTGGCCCGGACAGTGAACACTGAAGCTTTCTTT.

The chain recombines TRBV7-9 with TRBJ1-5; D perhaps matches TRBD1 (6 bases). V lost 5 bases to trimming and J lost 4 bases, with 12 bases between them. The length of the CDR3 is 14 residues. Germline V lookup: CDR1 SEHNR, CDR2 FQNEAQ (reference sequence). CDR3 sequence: CASSQGHQNQPQHF. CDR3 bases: TGTGCCAGCAGCCAGGGACATCAAAATCAGCCCCAGCATTTT.

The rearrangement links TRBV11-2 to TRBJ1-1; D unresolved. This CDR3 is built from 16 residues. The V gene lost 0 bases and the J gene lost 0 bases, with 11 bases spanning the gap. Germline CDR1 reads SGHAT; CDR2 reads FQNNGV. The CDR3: CASSLDLEGLNTEAFF. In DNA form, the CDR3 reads TGTGCCAGCAGCTTAGATCTAGAGGGCTTGAACACTGAAGCTTTCTTT.

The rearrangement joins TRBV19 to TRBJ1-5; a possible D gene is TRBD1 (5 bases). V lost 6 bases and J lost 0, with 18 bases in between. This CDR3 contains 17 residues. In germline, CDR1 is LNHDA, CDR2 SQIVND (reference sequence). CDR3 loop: CASRVRDYANSNQPQHF. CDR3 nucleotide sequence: TGTGCCAGTAGGGTTCGGGACTATGCGAATAGCAATCAGCCCCAGCATTTT.

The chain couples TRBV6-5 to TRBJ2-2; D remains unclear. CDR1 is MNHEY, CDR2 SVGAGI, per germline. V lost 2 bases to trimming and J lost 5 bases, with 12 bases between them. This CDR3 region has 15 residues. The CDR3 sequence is CASSYIRPGTGELFF. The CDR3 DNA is TGTGCCAGCAGTTACATCAGACCGGGTACCGGGGAGCTGTTTTTT.

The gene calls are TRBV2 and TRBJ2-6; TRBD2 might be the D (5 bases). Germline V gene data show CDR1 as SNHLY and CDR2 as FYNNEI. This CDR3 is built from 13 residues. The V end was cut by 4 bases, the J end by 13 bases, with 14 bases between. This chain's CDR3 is CASSVGPGSVLTF. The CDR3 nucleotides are TGTGCCAGCAGTGTAGGCCCGGGGAGTGTCCTGACTTTC.

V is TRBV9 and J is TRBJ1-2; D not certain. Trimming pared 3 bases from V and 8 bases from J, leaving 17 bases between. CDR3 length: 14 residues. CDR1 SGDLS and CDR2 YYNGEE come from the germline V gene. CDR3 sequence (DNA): TGTGCCAGCAGCGCCGCGGGCGGCGCCTACGGCTACACCTTC. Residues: CASSAAGGAYGYTF.

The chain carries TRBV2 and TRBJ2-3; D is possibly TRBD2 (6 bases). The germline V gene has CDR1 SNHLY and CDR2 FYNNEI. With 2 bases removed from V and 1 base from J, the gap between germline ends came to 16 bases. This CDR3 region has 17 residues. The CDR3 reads CASSEPPGGGGTDTQYF. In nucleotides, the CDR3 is TGTGCCAGCAGTGAACCACCCGGGGGAGGCGGCACAGATACGCAGTATTTT.

The chain's CDR3 is CASRDSQNQPQHF. CDR3 in DNA: TGCGCCAGCCGGGACAGCCAAAATCAGCCCCAGCATTTT. The chain has TRBV10-2 and TRBJ1-5; TRBD1 aligns across 7 bases. Germline V gene sequence: CDR1 WSHSY, CDR2 SAAADI. The J segment lost 4 bases and the V segment lost 8 bases, leaving 5 bases of the junction unmatched. The CDR3 contains 13 residues.

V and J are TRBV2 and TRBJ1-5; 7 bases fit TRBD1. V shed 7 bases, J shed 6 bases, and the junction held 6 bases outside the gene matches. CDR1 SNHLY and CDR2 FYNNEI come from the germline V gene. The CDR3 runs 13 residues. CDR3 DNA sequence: TGTGCCAGCAAGGGGCAGGGGGGTCAGCCCCAGCATTTT. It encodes CASKGQGGQPQHF.

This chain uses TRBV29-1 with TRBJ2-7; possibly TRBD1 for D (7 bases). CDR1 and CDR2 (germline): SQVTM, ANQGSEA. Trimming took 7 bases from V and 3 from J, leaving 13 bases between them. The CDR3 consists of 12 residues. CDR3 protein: CSGGDSLYEQYF. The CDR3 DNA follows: TGCAGCGGGGGGGACAGCCTCTACGAGCAGTACTTC.

CDR3 nucleotide sequence: TGCGCCAGCACCAGCCCCGTGACAGGGTCCGGGGAGCTGTTTTTT. Translation: CASTSPVTGSGELFF. This rearrangement joins TRBV5-1 to TRBJ2-2, with 7 bases lining up with TRBD1. The V gene end was trimmed by 6 bases and the J gene end by 6 bases; junction bases not matched to a gene: 11. Germline lookup yields CDR1 SGHRS and CDR2 YFSETQ. The CDR3 runs 15 residues.

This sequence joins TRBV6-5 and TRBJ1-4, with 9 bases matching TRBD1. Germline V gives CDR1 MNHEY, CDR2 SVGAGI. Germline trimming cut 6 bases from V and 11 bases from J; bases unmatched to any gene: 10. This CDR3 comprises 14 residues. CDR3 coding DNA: TGTGCCAGCAGCCCCCGCGGGACAGGGCATAAACTGTTTTTT. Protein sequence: CASSPRGTGHKLFF.

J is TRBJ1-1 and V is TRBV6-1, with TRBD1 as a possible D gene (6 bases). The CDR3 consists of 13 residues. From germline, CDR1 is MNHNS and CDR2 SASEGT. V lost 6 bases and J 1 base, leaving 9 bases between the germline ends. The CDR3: CASRKQGNTEAFF. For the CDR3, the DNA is TGTGCCAGCAGGAAACAGGGGAACACTGAAGCTTTCTTT.

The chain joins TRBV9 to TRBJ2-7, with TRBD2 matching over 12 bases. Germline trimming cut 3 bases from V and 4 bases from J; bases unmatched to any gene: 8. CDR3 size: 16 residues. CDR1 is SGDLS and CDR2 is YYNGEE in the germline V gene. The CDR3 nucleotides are TGTGCCAGCAGCGCCGGACTAGCGGGGACCTCTTACGAGCAGTACTTC. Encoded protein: CASSAGLAGTSYEQYF.

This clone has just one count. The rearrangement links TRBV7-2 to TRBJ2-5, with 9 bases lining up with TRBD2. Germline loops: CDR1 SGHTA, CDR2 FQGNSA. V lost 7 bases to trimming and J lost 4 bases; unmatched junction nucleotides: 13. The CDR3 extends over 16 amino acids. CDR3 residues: CASKRRAGGLGETQYF. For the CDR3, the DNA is TGTGCCAGCAAAAGGAGGGCGGGGGGGCTGGGAGAGACCCAGTACTTC.

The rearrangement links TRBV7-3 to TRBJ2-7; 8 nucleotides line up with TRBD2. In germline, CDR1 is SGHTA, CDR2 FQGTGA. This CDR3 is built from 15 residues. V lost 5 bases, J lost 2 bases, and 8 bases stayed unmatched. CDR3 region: CASSVSGGAPYEQYF. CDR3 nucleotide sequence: TGTGCCAGCAGCGTCTCGGGGGGGGCTCCCTACGAGCAGTACTTC.